The sequence of this T cell receptor (beta chain) was determined in a study of CD8 T cells in Susac syndrome. The T cells that were sequenced for TCR beta were CD8+ and CD4+ cells from blood. Reverse transcription used roughly 0.5 to 1 ug RNA and random hexamers. Amplification of TCR beta CDR3 across 54 Vbeta and 13 Jbeta was performed with immunoSEQ multiplex PCR. TCRdb re-called the immunoSEQ multiplex PCR reads with MiXCR, one entry per CDR3 protein. This sample has 100,000 to 150,000 distinct CDR3 sequences, with 93% found just once. This clonotype has only one observation. The receptor comes from a human donor with multiple sclerosis. Material for sequencing was CD8+ T cells from PBMCs.

CDR3 amino acids: CASTRAASSGANVLTF. Here the CDR3 DNA reads TGTGCCAGCACCAGGGCCGCGAGCTCTGGGGCCAACGTCCTGACTTTC. The chain links TRBV12-3 or TRBV12-4 to TRBJ2-6; D is perhaps TRBD1 (5 bases). V gave up 7 bases and J gave up 0 bases, with 13 bases separating them. CDR3 length: 16 amino acids.